These T cell receptor beta chains were read from a single sample in a study of blood T cell repertoires in COVID-19. Measured with immunoSEQ multiplex PCR; TCRdb has only the in-frame clones, and not every one. The data contain roughly 69,000 clones, more than 75% of them seen just once; the ten biggest clones take up about 7%. Material: peripheral blood. The source is a man between 45 and 60 years old with active COVID-19. The CDR3 runs from the conserved cysteine through the conserved F or W. D genes are given only for firm matches. Clone size, where shown, is once, few, many, or a class for clones that have expanded.

V	J	D	size	DNA	CDR3
TRBV4-1	TRBJ1-4	.	once	TGCGCCAGCAGCCCCCGGGGGGCCGCAACTAATGAAAAACTGTTTTTT	CASSPRGAATNEKLFF
TRBV4-3	TRBJ1-4	.	.	TGCGCCAGCAGCCAAGATTTGAGGCCAAAAGGCGAAAAACTGTTTTTT	CASSQDLRPKGEKLFF
TRBV24-1	TRBJ1-1	TRBD1	once	TGTGCCACCAGTGAGGGGGACAGGGGCGGGACTGAAGCTTTCTTT	CATSEGDRGGTEAFF
TRBV4-1	TRBJ1-5	.	.	TGCGCCAGCAGCCCTCAGGGAAGCAATCAGCCCCAGCATTTT	CASSPQGSNQPQHF
TRBV21-1	TRBJ2-6	.	.	.	CASSAEVGSGANVLTF
TRBV6-5	TRBJ2-3	.	.	TGTGCCAGCAAACGGGGGCTAGCGGAGCAGTATTTT	CASKRGLAEQYF
TRBV12-5	TRBJ1-4	TRBD1	.	TGTGCTAGTGGTTTACTTCGGAACAGGGGGCGCGAAACTAATGAAAAACTGTTTTTT	CASGLLRNRGRETNEKLFF
TRBV24-1	TRBJ1-5	.	.	TGTGCCACCAGTGATTCTTCAGGGAGCAATCAGCCCCAGCATTTT	CATSDSSGSNQPQHF
TRBV15	TRBJ2-7	TRBD2	.	TGTGCCACCAGCAGAGGCGGGGGCTCCTACGAGCAGTACTTC	CATSRGGGSYEQYF
TRBV7-2	TRBJ1-4	TRBD1	once	TGTGCCAGCGGACCTCCGGGACAGAATGAAAAACTGTTTTTT	CASGPPGQNEKLFF
TRBV19	TRBJ2-1	TRBD1	.	TGTGCCAGTAGTACCCCGACAAGGGGGCGCTCCTACAATGAGCAGTTCTTC	CASSTPTRGRSYNEQFF
TRBV11-2	TRBJ2-3	TRBD2	.	TGTGCCAGCAGCCTCCACCGACTAGCGGGAGGAAATACGCAGTATTTT	CASSLHRLAGGNTQYF
TRBV7-9	TRBJ2-2	.	.	TGTGCCAGCAGCTTAGTTCTCAACACCGGGGAGCTGTTTTTT	CASSLVLNTGELFF
TRBV9	TRBJ2-3	TRBD2	.	TGTGCCAGCAGCGTAGCAACTAGCGGGGGGGTCAGCACAGATACGCAGTATTTT	CASSVATSGGVSTDTQYF
TRBV7-8	TRBJ1-4	.	.	TGTGCCAGCAGCTTAGGTCGGGGAGCCCTTGAAAAACTGTTTTTT	CASSLGRGALEKLFF
TRBV18	TRBJ2-6	TRBD1	.	TGTGCCAGCTCACTCCCCCCCGGGACAGGGGCTGGGGCCAACGTCCTGACTTTC	CASSLPPGTGAGANVLTF
TRBV28	TRBJ1-6	.	.	TGTGCCAGCAGTTCACCGGGAGGGCAGCCTAATAATTCACCCCTCCACTTT	CASSSPGGQPNNSPLHF
TRBV5-1	TRBJ1-2	.	few	TGCGCCAGCAGCTTGGGACAGGCGTCAGCTAACTATGGCTACACCTTC	CASSLGQASANYGYTF
TRBV5-1	TRBJ2-3	.	.	TGCGCCAGCAGCTTGGAAAGGGGCAAAGATACGCAGTATTTT	CASSLERGKDTQYF
TRBV7-3	TRBJ2-7	TRBD2	.	TGTGCCAGCAGCCTTAGCGGGAGGATGTACGAGCAGTACTTC	CASSLSGRMYEQYF
TRBV6-1	TRBJ2-1	TRBD1	.	TGTGCCAGCAGTGAAACGTGGGACAGTCCGTTCTTC	CASSETWDSPFF
TRBV6-6	TRBJ1-1	TRBD1	.	TGTGCCAGCAGTCGAAAACAGGGGGAATCGATGAACACTGAAGCTTTCTTT	CASSRKQGESMNTEAFF
TRBV9	TRBJ2-1	TRBD2	.	TGTGCCAGCAGCGTGAGCGGGGACGGGACCCGAGGGGAGCAGTTCTTC	CASSVSGDGTRGEQFF
TRBV18	TRBJ2-7	TRBD1	.	TGTGCCAGCTCACCCATAACAGGGGACGACTTCTACGAGCAGTACTTC	CASSPITGDDFYEQYF
TRBV27	TRBJ1-4	TRBD1	.	TGTGCCAGCAGTTTAACCACCGGGACAGGGGGCGAAAAACTGTTTTTT	CASSLTTGTGGEKLFF
TRBV24-1	TRBJ2-1	TRBD2	.	TGTGCCACCAGTGATATAGGGACTAGCGGGACGGGGGAGCAGTTCTTC	CATSDIGTSGTGEQFF
TRBV5-6	TRBJ1-2	TRBD1	.	TGTGCCAGCAGTAAACAGGGGGCGGAAGGCTACACCTTC	CASSKQGAEGYTF
TRBV5-1	TRBJ1-6	TRBD1	.	TGCGCCAGCAGTGGGGGACAGACCAATTCACCCCTCCACTTT	CASSGGQTNSPLHF
TRBV19	TRBJ2-1	TRBD2	.	TGTGCCAGCGCCGGGACTAGCGTTGAGCAGTTCTTC	CASAGTSVEQFF
TRBV5-1	TRBJ2-2	TRBD1	.	TGCGCCAGCAGCCTACGAACCTCCAGGGGGTTCACCGGGGAGCTGTTTTTT	CASSLRTSRGFTGELFF
TRBV4-2	TRBJ1-2	.	.	TGTGCCAGCAGCCAAGACGGGGATGTGGGGGGAGATGGCTACACCTTC	CASSQDGDVGGDGYTF
TRBV7-9	TRBJ1-1	.	.	TGTGCCAGCAGCTTAGGTCCAGGGTGGAACACTGAAGCTTTCTTT	CASSLGPGWNTEAFF
TRBV6-5	TRBJ2-2	TRBD1	.	TGTGCCAGCAGTTACCTGACAGGGGGCGAAGGGGAGCTGTTTTTT	CASSYLTGGEGELFF
TRBV5-1	TRBJ1-4	.	.	TGCGCCAGCAGCTTGGTGGTGGGCGAAAAACTGTTTTTT	CASSLVVGEKLFF
TRBV6-1	TRBJ2-1	.	.	TGTGCCAGCAGTGAAACCTCCCCCTTCTGGGGGCGAAGCTCCTACAATGAGCAGTTCTTC	CASSETSPFWGRSSYNEQFF
TRBV28	TRBJ1-2	.	.	TGTGCCAGCAGTCCGGGGAGGGCCCACACCTTC	CASSPGRAHTF
TRBV24-1	TRBJ2-7	.	.	TGTGCCACCAGTGATGGGGGCTCTGGATCCTACGAGCAGTACTTC	CATSDGGSGSYEQYF
TRBV19	TRBJ1-5	TRBD1	.	TGTGCCAGTAGTATCCGCAGGGGGAATCAGCCCCAGCATTTT	CASSIRRGNQPQHF
TRBV28	TRBJ2-7	.	.	TGTGCCAGCAAGCCCCGGGGCAGGGGAAGCGACGAGCAGTACTTC	CASKPRGRGSDEQYF
TRBV6-5	TRBJ2-2	.	.	TGTGCCAGCACTGCTAGCGCAAACACCGGGGAGCTGTTTTTT	CASTASANTGELFF
TRBV5-1	TRBJ1-5	.	few	TGCGCCAGCAGCCCGGGGAGCGGTCAGCCCCAGCATTTT	CASSPGSGQPQHF
TRBV3-1/TRBV3-2	TRBJ2-7	TRBD1	once	TGTGCCAGCAGCCCCCGGGACAGGTTATCTAGCGAGCAGTACTTC	CASSPRDRLSSEQYF
TRBV19	TRBJ1-2	.	few	TGTGCCAGTAGTTCCTCGGTTAACTATGGCTACACCTTC	CASSSSVNYGYTF
TRBV14	TRBJ2-1	TRBD1	.	TGTGCCAGCAGCCGCAGGGGGTTATCCTACAATGAGCAGTTCTTC	CASSRRGLSYNEQFF
TRBV3-1/TRBV3-2	TRBJ2-3	.	.	TGTGCCAGCAGCCGCGAACTTAGCACAGATACGCAGTATTTT	CASSRELSTDTQYF
TRBV2	TRBJ2-7	TRBD1	.	TGTGCCAGCAGACGAGGACAGGATAGCTCCTACGAGCAGTACTTC	CASRRGQDSSYEQYF
TRBV18	TRBJ1-3	TRBD1	.	TGTGCCAGCTCACAAGACAGGGATGGTTTACATTTT	CASSQDRDGLHF
TRBV30	TRBJ1-2	.	few	TGTGCCTGGAGTCCCGGGGGCTATGGCTACACCTTC	CAWSPGGYGYTF
TRBV7-9	TRBJ1-4	.	.	TGTGCCAGCAGTTCGCCTTATGCGGAACTGTTTTTT	CASSSPYAELFF
TRBV6-2/TRBV6-3	TRBJ2-1	TRBD2	.	TGTGCCAGCAGTTTCGGGGACTACAAGTTTAATGAGCAGTTCTTC	CASSFGDYKFNEQFF
TRBV7-3	TRBJ2-1	.	once	TGTGCCAGCAGCTTAGGGACAGAGCAGTTCTTC	CASSLGTEQFF
TRBV30	TRBJ1-2	.	.	TGTGCCTGGTCAACAGGGTACTATGGCTACACCTTC	CAWSTGYYGYTF
TRBV3-1/TRBV3-2	TRBJ2-5	.	few	TGTGCCAGCAGCCAAGTTAACGGAGGGGTAATGGAGACCCAGTACTTC	CASSQVNGGVMETQYF
TRBV7-2	TRBJ1-2	.	few	TGTGCCAGCAGCTTAGCGGTCAGTTCCCGCGGTGACTATGGCTACACCTTC	CASSLAVSSRGDYGYTF
TRBV27	TRBJ1-1	.	.	TGTGCCAGCAGTTATTCAGGGGCGAACACTGAAGCTTTCTTT	CASSYSGANTEAFF
TRBV19	TRBJ2-3	.	.	TGTGCCAGTAAAAGTGCGGGGCCTAGCACAGATACGCAGTATTTT	CASKSAGPSTDTQYF